This entry lists 18 T cell receptor beta chains sequenced from one sample in a study of blood T cell repertoires in COVID-19. The assay was immunoSEQ multiplex PCR, and TCRdb's table has in-frame clones only and misses some. This table has roughly 40,000 clones, just over 90% appearing once. Sequenced material: peripheral blood. The source of these receptors is a man aged 50-59 years with COVID-19, enrolled during active disease.

The chain couples TRBV14 to TRBJ2-5; D ambiguous. Germline loops: CDR1 SGHDN, CDR2 FVKESK. CDR3 length: 15 residues. V was pared by 7 bases and J by 2 bases, with 17 bases between. CDR3 amino acids: CASTEGTAVQETQYF. The CDR3 DNA is TGTGCCAGCACGGAAGGTACAGCCGTACAAGAGACCCAGTACTTC.

This rearrangement joins TRBV10-1 to TRBJ2-7; 9 bases align to TRBD2. Germline lookup yields CDR1 WNHNN and CDR2 SYGVQD (reference sequence). CDR3 length: 17 residues. V shed 2 bases and J 3 bases; nucleotides not matched to a gene: 11. CDR3 amino acids: CASSEAVGGRGFYEQYF. CDR3 sequence (DNA): TGCGCCAGCAGTGAGGCCGTTGGCGGGAGGGGTTTCTACGAGCAGTACTTC.

This chain links TRBV6-5 with TRBJ1-2; D gene ambiguous. The length of the CDR3 is 14 residues. Trimming pared 4 bases from V and 4 bases from J, leaving 13 bases between. The V gene's germline CDR1 is MNHEY and CDR2 SVGAGI. CDR3 in amino acids: CASSSHLGGYGYTF. In DNA, the CDR3 is TGTGCCAGCAGTTCACATCTTGGAGGCTATGGCTACACCTTC.

The chain carries TRBV5-1 and TRBJ2-3, with 8 bases lining up with TRBD2. CDR1 and CDR2 (germline): SGHRS, YFSETQ. The CDR3 has 16 amino acids. With V trimmed by 5 bases and J by 0 bases, 8 bases remained unmatched. The CDR3 region has the DNA TGCGCCAGCAGGCGGGCGGCTAGCGGGAGCACAGATACGCAGTATTTT. Protein sequence: CASRRAASGSTDTQYF.

The chain combines TRBV19 with TRBJ2-7; 7 positions match TRBD1. J lost 7 bases, V lost 5 bases, and 5 bases had no gene match. The germline gives CDR1 LNHDA, CDR2 SQIVND (reference sequence). The length of the CDR3 is 12 residues. Here the CDR3 DNA reads TGTGCCAGTAGTGGACAGGCAGGGGAGCAGTACTTC. Its translation is CASSGQAGEQYF.

V gene TRBV4-1 combines with J gene TRBJ1-5; 7 nucleotides agree with TRBD1. V lost 5 bases to trimming and J lost 5 bases; unmatched junction nucleotides: 12. This CDR3 has 16 amino acids. Germline V gene sequence: CDR1 MGHRA, CDR2 YSYEKL. The CDR3 nucleotides read TGCGCCAGCAGCTCCCGGGGACAGCCGCCGGATCAGCCCCAGCATTTT. Translation: CASSSRGQPPDQPQHF.

The chain joins TRBV7-2 to TRBJ2-6; tentative D call: TRBD1 (6 bases). CDR1 is SGHTA, CDR2 FQGNSA, per germline. Trimming removed 7 bases from V and 1 base from J, with 17 bases in between. This CDR3 has 17 amino acids. The CDR3 protein is CASIPTGIWSGANVLTF. The CDR3 coding sequence is TGTGCCAGCATCCCCACAGGGATCTGGTCTGGGGCCAACGTCCTGACTTTC.

As DNA, the CDR3 is TGCGCCAGCAGCCAAGATGGGACAGGGATAAGCACTGAAGCTTTCTTT. This codes for CASSQDGTGISTEAFF. The chain recombines TRBV4-1 with TRBJ1-1, with 9 positions matching TRBD1. The CDR3 contains 16 residues. The germline V gene has CDR1 MGHRA and CDR2 YSYEKL. V shed 0 bases and J 4 bases; nucleotides not matched to a gene: 6.

The V gene is TRBV7-6, the J gene TRBJ2-1, with 11 bases aligning to TRBD2. The CDR3 sequence is 18 residues long. Germline V lookup: CDR1 SGHVS, CDR2 FNYEAQ. The V segment lost 4 bases and the J segment 3 bases; nucleotides outside the gene matches: 11. CDR3 DNA: TGTGCCAGCAGCTCTCTACCCGGGACTAGCGGATACTACAATGAGCAGTTCTTC. It specifies CASSSLPGTSGYYNEQFF.

This chain connects TRBV5-1 to TRBJ1-4; D ambiguous. The CDR3 has 14 residues. Trimming shortened V by 0 bases and J by 4 bases, and 7 bases separated the two germline ends. The germline gives CDR1 SGHRS, CDR2 YFSETQ. This chain's CDR3 is CASSLGGVNEKLFF. As DNA, the CDR3 is TGCGCCAGCAGCTTGGGCGGAGTTAATGAAAAACTGTTTTTT.

This chain joins TRBV7-9 and TRBJ1-4; perhaps TRBD1 as D (6 bases). Germline V gives CDR1 SEHNR, CDR2 FQNEAQ (reference sequence). The CDR3 covers 14 residues. Trimming stripped 5 bases from V and 2 bases from J, with 9 bases between. CDR3 sequence: CASSPGVTNEKLFF. For the CDR3, the DNA is TGTGCCAGCAGCCCAGGGGTCACTAATGAAAAACTGTTTTTT.

The V and J genes are TRBV21-1 and TRBJ1-4; the D call of TRBD1 is as the table states it, not checked on the DNA. TRBV21-1 is a known pseudogene. The CDR3 sequence is 16 residues long. The CDR3 here is CASSDRGLRVNEKLFF. The CDR3 coding sequence is TGTGCCAGCAGCGACAGGGGGCTTAGGGTTAATGAAAAACTGTTTTTT.

The rearrangement joins TRBV21-1 to TRBJ1-1. TRBV21-1 corresponds to a pseudogene. The CDR3 runs 15 residues. CDR3 loop: CASSKVEGLCTEAFF. The CDR3 nucleotides read TGTGCCAGCAGCAAAGTGGAGGGATTGTGCACTGAAGCTTTCTTT.

The CDR3 here is CASSDSSGANVLTF. In DNA form, the CDR3 reads TGTGCCAGCAGTGACAGCTCTGGGGCCAACGTCCTGACTTTC. The chain links TRBV25-1 to TRBJ2-6; D gene ambiguous. V lost 3 bases and J 0 bases, leaving 3 bases between the germline ends. Germline CDR1 MGHDK, CDR2 SYGVNS. The CDR3 has 14 residues.

As DNA, the CDR3 is TGTGCCACCAGTCCGTCCGGGACTAGGGAGTACGAGCAGTACTTC. It yields the protein CATSPSGTREYEQYF. The chain employs TRBV15 and TRBJ2-7; TRBD2 matches at 8 bases. Germline CDR1 LNHNV, CDR2 YYDKDF (reference sequence). With 6 bases clipped from V and 4 bases from J, the junction kept 11 bases outside the gene matches. The CDR3 runs 15 residues.

In regard to this clone: A read error may produce the germline difference seen at one junction end. Other DNA sequences in this specimen translate into the identical CDR3. The rearrangement links TRBV3-1 (or the pseudogene TRBV3-2) to TRBJ1-2; D is perhaps TRBD1 (6 bases). The V gene's germline CDR1 is LGHDT and CDR2 YNNKEL (reference sequence). The CDR3 is 14 residues long. DNA of the CDR3: TGCGCCAGCAGCCCAGGACAGTGGAGCTATGGCTACACCTTC. Its protein product is CASSPGQWSYGYTF.

The V and J genes are TRBV9 and TRBJ1-5; perhaps TRBD1 as D (6 bases). The germline CDR1 and CDR2 sequences are SGDLS and YYNGEE. CDR3 size: 13 residues. V was clipped by 5 bases and J by 4 bases, with 10 bases between them. The CDR3: CASSLQGNQPQHF. The CDR3 bases are TGTGCCAGCAGTCTACAGGGTAATCAGCCCCAGCATTTT. The variable domain in full, with the rest retrieved from reference TRBV9 and TRBJ1-5, is DSGVTQTPKHLITATGQRVTLRCSPRSGDLSVYWYQQSLDQGLQFLIQYYNGEERAKGNILERFSAQQFPDLHSELNLSSLELGDSALYFCASSLQGNQPQHFGDGTRLSIL.

The chain carries TRBV4-3 and TRBJ2-7; a possible D gene is TRBD2 (5 bases). This CDR3 is 16 amino acids long. CDR1 is LGHNA and CDR2 is YSLEER in the germline V gene. Trimming cost V 1 base and J 5 bases, with 18 bases left between them. The CDR3 coding sequence is TGCGCCAGCAGCCAAGGTATAGGAGGCATCTTGGACGAGCAGTACTTC. It translates to CASSQGIGGILDEQYF.